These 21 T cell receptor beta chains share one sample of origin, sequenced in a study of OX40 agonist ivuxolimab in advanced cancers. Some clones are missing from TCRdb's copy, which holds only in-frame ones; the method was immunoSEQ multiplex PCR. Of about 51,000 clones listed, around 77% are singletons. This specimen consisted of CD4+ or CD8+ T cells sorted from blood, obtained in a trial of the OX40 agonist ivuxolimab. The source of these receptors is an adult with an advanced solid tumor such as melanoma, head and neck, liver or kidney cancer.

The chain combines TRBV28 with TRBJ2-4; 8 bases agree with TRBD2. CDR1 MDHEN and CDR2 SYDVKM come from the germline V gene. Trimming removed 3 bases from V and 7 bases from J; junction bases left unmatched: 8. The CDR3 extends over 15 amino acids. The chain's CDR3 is CASSFFRGGGNIQYF. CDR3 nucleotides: TGTGCCAGCAGTTTTTTCCGGGGGGGAGGGAACATTCAGTACTTC.

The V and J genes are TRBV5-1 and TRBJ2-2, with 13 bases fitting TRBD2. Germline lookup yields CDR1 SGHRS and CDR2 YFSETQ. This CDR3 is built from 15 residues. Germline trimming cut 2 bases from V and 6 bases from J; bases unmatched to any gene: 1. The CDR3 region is CASSLGLAGAGELFF. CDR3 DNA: TGCGCCAGCAGCTTAGGACTAGCGGGAGCCGGGGAGCTGTTTTTT.

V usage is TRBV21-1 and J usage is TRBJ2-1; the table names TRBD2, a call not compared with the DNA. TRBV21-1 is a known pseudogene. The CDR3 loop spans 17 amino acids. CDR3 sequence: CASSKERLAGAYNEQFF. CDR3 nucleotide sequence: TGTGCCAGCAGCAAAGAAAGATTAGCGGGAGCCTACAATGAGCAGTTCTTC.

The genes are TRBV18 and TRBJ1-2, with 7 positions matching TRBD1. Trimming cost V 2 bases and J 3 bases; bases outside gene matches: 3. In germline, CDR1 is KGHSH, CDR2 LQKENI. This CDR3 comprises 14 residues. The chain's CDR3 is CASSPFDRDYGYTF. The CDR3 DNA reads TGTGCCAGCTCACCATTCGACAGGGACTATGGCTACACCTTC.

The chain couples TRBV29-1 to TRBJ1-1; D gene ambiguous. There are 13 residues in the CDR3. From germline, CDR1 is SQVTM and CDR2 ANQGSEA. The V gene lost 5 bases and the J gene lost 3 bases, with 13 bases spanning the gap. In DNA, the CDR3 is TGCAGCGTTATTCGGGGATTCGACACTGAAGCTTTCTTT. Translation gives CSVIRGFDTEAFF.

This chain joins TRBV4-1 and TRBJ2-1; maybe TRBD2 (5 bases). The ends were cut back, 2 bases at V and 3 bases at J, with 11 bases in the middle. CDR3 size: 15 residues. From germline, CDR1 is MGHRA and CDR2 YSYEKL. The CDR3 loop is CASSQPRRGYNEQFF. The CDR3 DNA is TGCGCCAGCAGCCAACCTAGACGGGGCTACAATGAGCAGTTCTTC.

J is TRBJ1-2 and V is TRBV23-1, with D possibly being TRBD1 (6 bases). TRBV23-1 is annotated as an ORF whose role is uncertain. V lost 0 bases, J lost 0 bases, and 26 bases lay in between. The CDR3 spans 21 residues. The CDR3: CASSQSGGNRDPTPANYGYTF. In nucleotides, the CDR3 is TGCGCCAGCAGTCAATCGGGAGGAAACAGGGACCCAACCCCAGCTAACTATGGCTACACCTTC.

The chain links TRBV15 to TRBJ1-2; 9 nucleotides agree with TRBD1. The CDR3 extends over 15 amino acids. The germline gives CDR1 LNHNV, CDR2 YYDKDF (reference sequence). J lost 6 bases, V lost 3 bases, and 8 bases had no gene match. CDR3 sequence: CATSRSSGTGNGYTF. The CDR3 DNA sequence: TGTGCCACCAGCAGGAGCTCCGGGACAGGGAATGGCTACACCTTC. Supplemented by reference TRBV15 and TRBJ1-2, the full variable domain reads DAMVIQNPRYQVTQFGKPVTLSCSQTLNHNVMYWYQQKSSQAPKLLFHYYDKDFNNEADTPDNFQSRRPNTSFCFLDIRSPGLGDTAMYLCATSRSSGTGNGYTFGSGTRLTVV.

The CDR3 protein is CASSLASGGSGWEQYF. CDR3 coding DNA: TGTGCCAGCAGCTTAGCATCGGGGGGTAGCGGTTGGGAGCAGTACTTC. The chain combines TRBV7-2 with TRBJ2-7, with 7 bases that match TRBD2. Germline CDR1 and CDR2: SGHTA and FQGNSA. The CDR3 sequence is 16 residues long. The V and J ends lost 0 bases and 7 bases, in that order; junction bases with no gene match: 12.

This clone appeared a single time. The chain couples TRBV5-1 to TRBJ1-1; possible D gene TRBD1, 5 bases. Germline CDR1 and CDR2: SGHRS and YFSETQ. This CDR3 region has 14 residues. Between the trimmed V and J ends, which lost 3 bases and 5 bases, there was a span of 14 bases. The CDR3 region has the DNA TGCGCCAGCAGCTCACAGGTACGCGGGACTGAAGCTTTCTTT. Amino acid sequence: CASSSQVRGTEAFF.

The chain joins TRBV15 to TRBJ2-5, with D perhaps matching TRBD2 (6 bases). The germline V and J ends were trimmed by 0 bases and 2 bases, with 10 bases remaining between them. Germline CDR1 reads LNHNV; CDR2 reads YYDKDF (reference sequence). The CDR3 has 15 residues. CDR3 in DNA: TGTGCCACCAGCAGAGACCTAGCGCCTCAAGAGACCCAGTACTTC. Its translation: CATSRDLAPQETQYF. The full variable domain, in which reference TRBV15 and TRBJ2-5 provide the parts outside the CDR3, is DAMVIQNPRYQVTQFGKPVTLSCSQTLNHNVMYWYQQKSSQAPKLLFHYYDKDFNNEADTPDNFQSRRPNTSFCFLDIRSPGLGDTAMYLCATSRDLAPQETQYFGPGTRLLVL.

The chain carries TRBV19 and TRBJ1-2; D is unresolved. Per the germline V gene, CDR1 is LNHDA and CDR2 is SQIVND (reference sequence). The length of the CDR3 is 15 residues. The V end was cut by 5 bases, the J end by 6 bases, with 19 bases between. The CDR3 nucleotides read TGTGCCAGTAGTCCCACGATCCGGGGTCCCCATGGCTACACCTTC. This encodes CASSPTIRGPHGYTF.

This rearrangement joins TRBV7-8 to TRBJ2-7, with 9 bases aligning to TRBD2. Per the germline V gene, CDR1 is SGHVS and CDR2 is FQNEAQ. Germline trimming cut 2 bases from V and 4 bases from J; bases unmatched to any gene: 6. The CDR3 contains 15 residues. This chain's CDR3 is CASSLIASGMYEQYF. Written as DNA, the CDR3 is TGTGCCAGCAGCTTAATCGCTAGCGGGATGTACGAGCAGTACTTC.

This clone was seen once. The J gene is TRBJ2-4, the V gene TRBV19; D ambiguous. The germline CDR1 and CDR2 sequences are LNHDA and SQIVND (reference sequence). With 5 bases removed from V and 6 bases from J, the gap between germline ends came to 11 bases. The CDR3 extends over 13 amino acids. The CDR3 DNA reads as TGTGCCAGTAGTTCGGTACCCAGAAACATTCAGTACTTC. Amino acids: CASSSVPRNIQYF.

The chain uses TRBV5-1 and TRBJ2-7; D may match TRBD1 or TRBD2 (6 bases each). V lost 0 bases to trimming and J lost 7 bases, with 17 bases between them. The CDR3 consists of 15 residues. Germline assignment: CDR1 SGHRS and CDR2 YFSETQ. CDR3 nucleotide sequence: TGCGCCAGCAGCTTGGAGGGGGGCGGTCGCGTTGAGCAGTACTTC. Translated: CASSLEGGGRVEQYF.

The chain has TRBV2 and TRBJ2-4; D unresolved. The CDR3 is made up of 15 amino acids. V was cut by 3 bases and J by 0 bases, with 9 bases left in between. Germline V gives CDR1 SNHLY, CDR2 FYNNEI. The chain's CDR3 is CASSDFSVAKNIQYF. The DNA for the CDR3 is TGTGCCAGCAGTGACTTTTCTGTAGCCAAAAACATTCAGTACTTC.

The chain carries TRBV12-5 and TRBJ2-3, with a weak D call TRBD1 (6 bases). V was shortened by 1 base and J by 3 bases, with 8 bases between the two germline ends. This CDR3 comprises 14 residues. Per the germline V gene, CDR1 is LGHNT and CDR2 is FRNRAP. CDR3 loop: CASGLDRATDTQYF. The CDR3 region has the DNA TGTGCTAGTGGTTTGGACAGGGCAACAGATACGCAGTATTTT.

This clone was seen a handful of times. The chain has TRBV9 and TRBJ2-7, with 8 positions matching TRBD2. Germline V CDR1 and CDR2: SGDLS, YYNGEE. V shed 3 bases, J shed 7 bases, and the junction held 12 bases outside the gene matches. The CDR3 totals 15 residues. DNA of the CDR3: TGTGCCAGCAGCGGATCCCTTAGCCGGGAGGGGGAGCAGTACTTC. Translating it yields CASSGSLSREGEQYF. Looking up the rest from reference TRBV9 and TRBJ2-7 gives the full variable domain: DSGVTQTPKHLITATGQRVTLRCSPRSGDLSVYWYQQSLDQGLQFLIQYYNGEERAKGNILERFSAQQFPDLHSELNLSSLELGDSALYFCASSGSLSREGEQYFGPGTRLTVT.

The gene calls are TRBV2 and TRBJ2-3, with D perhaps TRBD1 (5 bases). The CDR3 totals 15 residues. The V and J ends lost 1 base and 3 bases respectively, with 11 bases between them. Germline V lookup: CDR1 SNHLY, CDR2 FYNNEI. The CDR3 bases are TGTGCCAGCAGTGAAGTTTTCTGGACAACAGATACGCAGTATTTT. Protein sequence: CASSEVFWTTDTQYF.

CDR3 region: CASGLAGREQFF. The CDR3 DNA sequence: TGTGCCTCGGGACTAGCGGGACGGGAGCAGTTCTTC. This sequence joins TRBV7-8 and TRBJ2-1; 13 bases fit TRBD2. Germline CDR1 SGHVS, CDR2 FQNEAQ. The CDR3 contains 12 residues. Unmatched junction bases numbered 5, after V lost 11 bases and J lost 10 bases.

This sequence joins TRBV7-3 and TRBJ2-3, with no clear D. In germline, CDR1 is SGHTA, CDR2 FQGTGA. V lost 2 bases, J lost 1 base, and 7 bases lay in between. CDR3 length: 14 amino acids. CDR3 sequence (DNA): TGTGCCAGCAGCTTACGGGCCGGCACAGATACGCAGTATTTT. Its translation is CASSLRAGTDTQYF.